Listed here are 21 T cell receptor beta chains from one sample, sequenced in a study of cytomegalovirus exposure and HLA in healthy donors. The PCR employed 60 Vbeta primers together with 13 Jbeta primers. Data came from immunoSEQ multiplex PCR; TCRdb stores just in-frame clones and leaves some out. Altogether about 120,000 clones are present, 60% to 85% being singletons, with the ten largest covering 6.3%. The material sequenced was PBMCs. The receptors here all came from a woman between 40 and 50 years old in good health and CMV-seronegative.

This clone was detected once. The chain uses TRBV7-9 and TRBJ2-3, with D maybe TRBD1 (6 bases). The CDR3 has 15 amino acids. Germline assignment: CDR1 SEHNR and CDR2 FQNEAQ (reference sequence). Trimming took 5 bases from V and 1 from J, leaving 13 bases between them. The CDR3 loop reads CASSRDGTRTDTQYF. In DNA form, the CDR3 reads TGTGCCAGCAGCCGAGACGGGACACGCACAGATACGCAGTATTTT.

The chain recombines TRBV27 with TRBJ2-7; 11 bases are shared with TRBD2. V lost 5 bases, J lost 3 bases, and 9 bases stayed unmatched. The CDR3 is 16 amino acids. Germline V gene lookup returns CDR1 MNHEY and CDR2 SMNVEV (reference sequence). Here the CDR3 reads CASSRAGTSGHYEQYF. The CDR3 region has the DNA TGTGCCAGCAGTCGAGCCGGGACTAGCGGCCACTACGAGCAGTACTTC.

The gene calls are TRBV2 and TRBJ1-2; D unresolved. Germline loops: CDR1 SNHLY, CDR2 FYNNEI. CDR3 length: 11 residues. The V gene lost 5 bases and the J gene lost 13 bases, with 14 bases spanning the gap. CDR3 sequence (DNA): TGTGCCAGCAGTTACAGCAACTTCGTCACCTTC. It specifies CASSYSNFVTF.

In DNA, the CDR3 is TGTGCCAGCAGCGAATATAGCGGAAGCTCCTACAATGAGCAGTTCTTC. Its protein is CASSEYSGSSYNEQFF. The rearrangement links TRBV9 to TRBJ2-1; D is perhaps TRBD2 (6 bases). Looked up from germline, CDR1 is SGDLS and CDR2 is YYNGEE. V was clipped by 3 bases and J by 0 bases, with 13 bases between them. This CDR3 is built from 16 residues.

The rearrangement uses TRBV7-9 and TRBJ1-1; D gene ambiguous. The V and J ends lost 5 bases and 7 bases respectively, with 11 bases between them. CDR3 size: 12 residues. Germline assignment: CDR1 SEHNR and CDR2 FQNEAQ (reference sequence). CDR3 sequence (DNA): TGTGCCAGCAGCGAATATGGGCTTGAAGCTTTCTTT. It translates to CASSEYGLEAFF.

V is TRBV25-1 and J is TRBJ1-2; D perhaps matches TRBD1 (5 bases). The CDR3 is 14 amino acids. The V end lost 6 bases, the J end lost 2 bases, and 13 bases lay between the germline ends. The germline CDR1 and CDR2 sequences are MGHDK and SYGVNS. CDR3 residues: CASRDETANYGYTF. The CDR3 DNA is TGTGCCAGCAGGGACGAGACAGCAAACTATGGCTACACCTTC.

V gene TRBV9 combines with J gene TRBJ2-3; 7 positions match TRBD1. This CDR3 is 17 amino acids long. CDR1 and CDR2 (germline): SGDLS, YYNGEE. V shed 2 bases and J 1 base; nucleotides not matched to a gene: 10. The CDR3 bases are TGTGCCAGCAGCGTCCTAAATACAGGGGCCCGCACAGATACGCAGTATTTT. Its protein product is CASSVLNTGARTDTQYF.

Notes on this clone: At one boundary the junction diverges from the germline segment, which might be a read error. The sample holds other DNA sequences that translate to the same CDR3. The chain combines TRBV7-9 with TRBJ2-7; TRBD1 aligns across 7 bases. Looked up from germline, CDR1 is SEHNR and CDR2 is FQNEAQ (reference sequence). The CDR3 length is 14 residues. The CDR3 protein is CASSPGQMAYEQYF. The CDR3 DNA is TGTGCTAGCAGCCCGGGACAGATGGCCTACGAGCAGTACTTC.

The chain uses TRBV6-4 and TRBJ2-1, with 9 bases that match TRBD2. With V trimmed by 7 bases and J by 4 bases, 11 bases remained unmatched. The V gene's germline CDR1 is MRHNA and CDR2 SNTAGT. The CDR3 runs 16 residues. DNA for the CDR3: TGTGCCAGCAAGGGAGAAGCGGGAGGAATATACAATGAGCAGTTCTTC. This sequence encodes CASKGEAGGIYNEQFF.

V is TRBV5-1 and J is TRBJ2-7, with D possibly being TRBD2 (6 bases). The germline V and J ends were trimmed by 5 bases and 7 bases, with 22 bases remaining between them. The germline V gene has CDR1 SGHRS and CDR2 YFSETQ. The CDR3 is made up of 15 amino acids. The CDR3 DNA follows: TGCGCCAGCAGGGCCGGGACGGGGGTTTTGAGGGAGCAGTACTTC. This sequence encodes CASRAGTGVLREQYF.

This rearrangement joins TRBV11-2 to TRBJ1-3, with D hard to call. The CDR3 is made up of 18 amino acids. Germline CDR1 SGHAT, CDR2 FQNNGV. Trimming cost V 1 base and J 0 bases, with 16 bases left between them. CDR3 loop: CASSLAPVGLHSGNTIYF. CDR3 nucleotide sequence: TGTGCCAGCAGCTTAGCCCCAGTTGGGCTCCACTCTGGAAACACCATATATTTT. Supplemented by reference TRBV11-2 and TRBJ1-3, the full variable domain reads EAGVAQSPRYKIIEKRQSVAFWCNPISGHATLYWYQQILGQGPKLLIQFQNNGVVDDSQLPKDRFSAERLKGVDSTLKIQPAKLEDSAVYLCASSLAPVGLHSGNTIYFGEGSWLTVV.

This chain uses TRBV7-8 with TRBJ2-5; D not resolved. Germline V CDR1 and CDR2: SGHVS, FQNEAQ. Between the trimmed V and J ends, which lost 2 bases and 5 bases, there was a span of 12 bases. The CDR3 is made up of 14 amino acids. In nucleotides, the CDR3 is TGTGCCAGCAGCTTACCGAGGTTTGGGGAGACCCAGTACTTC. Its protein product is CASSLPRFGETQYF.

The chain joins TRBV19 to TRBJ2-1; D possibly corresponds to TRBD1 (5 bases). Germline CDR1 and CDR2: LNHDA and SQIVND (reference sequence). The CDR3 is made up of 13 amino acids. V shed 2 bases and J shed 5 bases, with 7 bases lying between them. The CDR3 is CASSIQGNNEQFF. The CDR3, as DNA: TGTGCCAGTAGTATACAGGGAAACAATGAGCAGTTCTTC.

The chain couples TRBV5-1 to TRBJ1-1; 7 bases are shared with TRBD1. Germline CDR1 is SGHRS and CDR2 is YFSETQ. The CDR3 is 14 amino acids. V was pared by 7 bases and J by 1 base, with 7 bases of the junction left unmatched. As DNA, the CDR3 is TGCGCCAGCGGAACAGGGGCGGGGAACACTGAAGCTTTCTTT. It is translated as CASGTGAGNTEAFF.

The V call is TRBV5-1, the J call TRBJ2-1; D possibly corresponds to TRBD1 (5 bases). Trimming took 5 bases from V and 9 from J, leaving 12 bases between them. The CDR3 runs to 12 residues. Germline V gene sequence: CDR1 SGHRS, CDR2 YFSETQ. In DNA, the CDR3 is TGCGCCAGCAGTAGGGGCCCCGGTGAGCAGTTCTTC. Encoded protein: CASSRGPGEQFF. The whole variable domain, filled in from reference TRBV5-1 and TRBJ2-1, reads KAGVTQTPRYLIKTRGQQVTLSCSPISGHRSVSWYQQTPGQGLQFLFEYFSETQRNKGNFPGRFSGRQFSNSRSEMNVSTLELGDSALYLCASSRGPGEQFFGPGTRLTVL.

The rearrangement links TRBV6-6 to TRBJ2-7, with 12 bases matching TRBD1. V shed 6 bases and J 3 bases; nucleotides not matched to a gene: 6. In germline, CDR1 is MNHNY, CDR2 SVGAGI (reference sequence). CDR3 length equals 15 residues. The CDR3 loop is CASRTGTGGDYEQYF. The CDR3 DNA reads as TGTGCCAGCAGAACCGGGACAGGGGGCGACTACGAGCAGTACTTC.

The V gene is TRBV10-1, the J gene TRBJ2-1; 14 nucleotides agree with TRBD2. This CDR3 spans 16 amino acids. Per the germline V gene, CDR1 is WNHNN and CDR2 is SYGVQD (reference sequence). J was trimmed by 0 bases and V by 7 bases; bases with no gene match: 2. This chain's CDR3 is CASIGTSGSSYNEQFF. CDR3 in DNA: TGCGCCAGCATTGGGACTAGCGGGAGCTCCTACAATGAGCAGTTCTTC.

The chain recombines TRBV11-1 with TRBJ2-3; 9 bases are shared with TRBD2. This CDR3 is 17 amino acids long. V dropped 0 bases and J dropped 5; count of bases not matched to a gene: 9. Germline-derived CDR1 and CDR2 are SGHAT and FQDESV (reference sequence). The CDR3 is CASSLATTGLAGDTQYF. The CDR3 bases are TGTGCCAGCAGCTTAGCTACCACGGGACTAGCAGGAGATACGCAGTATTTT.

The chain has TRBV9 and TRBJ2-5; TRBD1 matches at 8 bases. The CDR3 contains 14 residues. The germline CDR1 and CDR2 sequences are SGDLS and YYNGEE. V shed 0 bases and J 5 bases; nucleotides not matched to a gene: 3. In DNA, the CDR3 is TGTGCCAGCAGCGTAGGACAGGGGAGGGAGACCCAGTACTTC. Its translation: CASSVGQGRETQYF.

The J gene is TRBJ2-7, the V gene TRBV7-2; 8 nucleotides match TRBD2. The V gene end was trimmed by 5 bases and the J gene end by 5 bases; junction bases not matched to a gene: 14. Germline V gene data show CDR1 as SGHTA and CDR2 as FQGNSA. This CDR3 is 16 amino acids long. This CDR3 is CASSPGPGRATHEQYF. Written as DNA, the CDR3 is TGTGCCAGCAGCCCGGGCCCCGGGAGGGCCACCCACGAGCAGTACTTC.

The V call is TRBV5-1, the J call TRBJ2-7, with 7 bases identical to TRBD1. V dropped 0 bases and J dropped 3; count of bases not matched to a gene: 6. CDR3 size: 15 residues. Germline V CDR1 and CDR2: SGHRS, YFSETQ. CDR3 protein: CASSLAQGRHYEQYF. The CDR3 region has the DNA TGCGCCAGCAGCTTGGCACAGGGGCGGCACTACGAGCAGTACTTC.